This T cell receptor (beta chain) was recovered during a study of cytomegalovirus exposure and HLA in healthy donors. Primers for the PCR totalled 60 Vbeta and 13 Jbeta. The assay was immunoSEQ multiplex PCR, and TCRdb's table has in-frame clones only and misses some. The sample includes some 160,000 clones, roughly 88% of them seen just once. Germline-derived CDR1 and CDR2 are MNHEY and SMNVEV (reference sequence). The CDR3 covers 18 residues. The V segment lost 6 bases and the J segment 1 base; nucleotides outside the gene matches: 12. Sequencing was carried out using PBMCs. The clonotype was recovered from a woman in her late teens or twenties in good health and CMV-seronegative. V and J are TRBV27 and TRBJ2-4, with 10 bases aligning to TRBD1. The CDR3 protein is CASSPWLRDRGAKNIQYF. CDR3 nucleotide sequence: TGTGCCAGCAGCCCGTGGCTTCGGGACAGGGGCGCCAAAAACATTCAGTACTTC.